The clone carrying this TCR beta chain occurred a few times. The data stem from a study of glioma-infiltrating T cells. The germline V and J ends were trimmed by 7 bases and 5 bases, with 19 bases remaining between them. The germline gives CDR1 SGHTA, CDR2 FQGNSA. The CDR3 totals 15 residues. TCR alpha and beta CDR3 regions were amplified from RNA using iRepertoire nested multiplex PCR. One entry per CDR3 protein, called by TCRdb with MiXCR from the multiplex PCR reads. Of fewer than 250,000 distinct CDR3 sequences in the sample, 32% are singletons; the top ten hold over 20%. What was sequenced was glioma tissue, nonneoplastic brain tissue, or PBMCs (not recorded which). The TCR was taken from a human donor with low-grade glioma or glioblastoma, undergoing nonglioma brain surgery, or in good health (not recorded which). V and J are TRBV7-2 and TRBJ2-3; D might be TRBD1 (6 bases). CDR3 DNA: TGTGCCAGCACCGAGGGGGTGGGGGCGTTAGATACGCAGTATTTT. As protein: CASTEGVGALDTQYF.